These 16 T cell receptor beta chains originate from one sample sequenced in a study of regulatory T cells in long-lasting Graves disease. Time point given: persistent/refractory GD, antithyroid drugs over 5 years with positive TRAb. The TCR library was made from RNA extracted from PBMCs. TCR beta libraries were built with iRepertoire HTBI primers and Arm-PCR of CDR3 regions. TCRdb recomputed calls from the multiplex PCR reads with MiXCR, one row per CDR3 protein. The sample includes around 450,000 distinct CDR3 sequences, under 25% of them seen just once. Source: peripheral blood mononuclear cells (PBMCs), taken when the disease was refractory, from a patient treated with antithyroid drugs. The receptors here all came from a female donor with Graves disease.

This clonotype was picked up a small number of times. This CDR3 is CASSVDSGQGAHEQYF. Written as DNA, the CDR3 is TGTGCCAGCAGCGTAGATTCGGGACAGGGGGCCCACGAGCAGTACTTC. The chain is built from TRBV9 and TRBJ2-7; 12 nucleotides align to TRBD1. Germline assignment: CDR1 SGDLS and CDR2 YYNGEE. J gave up 5 bases and V 0 bases, and 6 bases lay outside the gene matches. The CDR3 loop spans 16 amino acids.

This clonotype was recorded at least ten times. The CDR3 reads CASSLLRAGPGETQYF. The CDR3 coding sequence is TGTGCCAGCAGCCTCTTGAGGGCCGGGCCCGGGGAGACCCAGTACTTC. The J gene is TRBJ2-5, the V gene TRBV11-2, with D perhaps matching TRBD2 (5 bases). The CDR3 is 16 amino acids. In germline, CDR1 is SGHAT, CDR2 FQNNGV. V dropped 5 bases and J dropped 5 bases, with 21 bases sitting between them.

A few counts support this clonotype. The rearrangement joins TRBV6-2 or TRBV6-3 to TRBJ2-7; TRBD2 aligns across 7 bases. The CDR3 has 14 amino acids. Unmatched junction bases numbered 8, after V lost 7 bases and J lost 2 bases. The V gene's germline CDR1 is MNHEY and CDR2 SVGEGT. The CDR3, as DNA: TGTGCCAGCACCCACGCTAGCGGAACCTACGAGCAGTACTTC. Amino acids: CASTHASGTYEQYF.

The chain employs TRBV30 and TRBJ2-7; 11 positions agree with TRBD1. CDR3 length equals 14 residues. V lost 5 bases and J lost 0; bases outside the gene matches: 3. Germline V lookup: CDR1 GTSNPN, CDR2 SVGIG (reference sequence). CDR3 residues: CAWGQGALSYEQYF. CDR3 sequence (DNA): TGTGCCTGGGGACAGGGGGCCCTCTCCTACGAGCAGTACTTC.

The V call is TRBV7-8, the J call TRBJ2-3; 10 bases agree with TRBD2. The CDR3 has 16 residues. Germline V lookup: CDR1 SGHVS, CDR2 FQNEAQ. Trimming removed 1 base from V and 2 bases from J; junction bases left unmatched: 3. CDR3 protein: CASSLGTSGTTDTQYF. The CDR3 nucleotides read TGTGCCAGCAGCTTAGGGACTAGCGGAACCACAGATACGCAGTATTTT.

This chain uses TRBV7-9 with TRBJ1-2; D is possibly TRBD1 (5 bases). There are 15 residues in the CDR3. Germline loops: CDR1 SEHNR, CDR2 FQNEAQ (reference sequence). V shed 5 bases and J shed 6 bases, with 19 bases lying between them. As DNA, the CDR3 is TGTGCCAGCAGCGACCTCAGAAGGGACGGACATGGCTACACCTTC. It specifies CASSDLRRDGHGYTF.

In its sample, this clonotype was seen many times. The gene calls are TRBV12-3 or TRBV12-4 and TRBJ1-2, with D possibly TRBD1 on 6 matching bases. The CDR3 spans 13 residues. The V end was cut by 5 bases, the J end by 7 bases, with 14 bases between. This CDR3 reads CASSLIQGTGYTF. In DNA, the CDR3 is TGTGCCAGCAGTCTAATACAGGGAACTGGCTACACCTTC.

The rearrangement joins TRBV30 to TRBJ2-2; TRBD1 might be the D (6 bases). Germline CDR1 and CDR2: GTSNPN and SVGIG (reference sequence). Trimming took off 2 bases at V and 0 bases at J, with 7 bases between the two ends. There are 14 residues in the CDR3. The CDR3 nucleotides are TGTGCCTGGAGTACAGGGACGAACACCGGGGAGCTGTTTTTT. Residues: CAWSTGTNTGELFF.

The V gene is TRBV19, the J gene TRBJ1-4; possibly TRBD1 for D (6 bases). Germline V gives CDR1 LNHDA, CDR2 SQIVND (reference sequence). Deletions cut 8 bases from V and 5 bases from J, with 12 bases between. CDR3 length equals 13 residues. The DNA for the CDR3 is TGTGCCAGTGTGGACAGCGCGAATGAAAAACTGTTTTTT. It codes for CASVDSANEKLFF.

V and J are TRBV5-6 and TRBJ2-7; D possibly corresponds to TRBD2 (6 bases). The CDR3 runs to 15 residues. Trimming stripped 7 bases from V and 3 bases from J, with 20 bases between. Germline V gene data show CDR1 as SGHDT and CDR2 as YYEEEE. In DNA form, the CDR3 reads TGTGCCAGCGGTGGGCGGGACGCAGTCTACTACGAGCAGTACTTC. Its translation: CASGGRDAVYYEQYF.

This clonotype was seen more than once but under ten times. The chain is built from TRBV19 and TRBJ2-7; unclear D gene. The germline gives CDR1 LNHDA, CDR2 SQIVND (reference sequence). With 7 bases removed from V and 0 bases from J, the gap between germline ends came to 7 bases. CDR3 length: 12 residues. CDR3 sequence reads: CASTDNSYEQYF. CDR3 bases: TGTGCCAGTACCGACAACTCCTACGAGCAGTACTTC.

This clonotype turned up a few times. The chain carries TRBV19 and TRBJ1-5; possibly TRBD1 for D (5 bases). There are 13 residues in the CDR3. Germline V gene lookup returns CDR1 LNHDA and CDR2 SQIVND (reference sequence). Trimming left V 5 bases short and J 0 bases short, with 5 bases between. The CDR3 DNA follows: TGTGCCAGTAGTGGGGGTAGCAATCAGCCCCAGCATTTT. Translation: CASSGGSNQPQHF.

This clonotype was counted at least ten times. The genes are TRBV28 and TRBJ2-7; 10 positions match TRBD1. The CDR3 is 14 residues long. With 3 bases clipped from V and 5 bases from J, the junction kept 4 bases outside the gene matches. From germline, CDR1 is MDHEN and CDR2 SYDVKM. CDR3 DNA: TGTGCCAGCAGTTTGGGACAGGGGTGGAACGAGCAGTACTTC. Protein: CASSLGQGWNEQYF.

This clonotype was detected only a few times. The V gene is TRBV25-1, the J gene TRBJ1-1; D uncertain. CDR1 and CDR2 from the germline V gene are MGHDK and SYGVNS. V was cut by 4 bases and J by 4 bases, with 4 bases left in between. The CDR3 is made up of 11 amino acids. CDR3: CASSGPTEAFF. In nucleotides, the CDR3 is TGTGCCAGCAGTGGACCCACTGAAGCTTTCTTT.

The rearrangement joins TRBV2 to TRBJ2-5; maybe TRBD2 (6 bases). With the DNA end fitting TRBJ2-1 better, the J assignment may be wrong. The CDR3 length is 13 residues. Germline V gene lookup returns CDR1 SNHLY and CDR2 FYNNEI. CDR3 in amino acids: CASGTLEHNEQFF. CDR3 in DNA: TGTGCCAGCGGGACTTTGGAACACAATGAGCAGTTCTTC.

This clonotype showed up many times. The chain carries TRBV28 and TRBJ2-4, with 8 bases lining up with TRBD1. The CDR3 is 17 residues long. Germline CDR1 and CDR2: MDHEN and SYDVKM. The V gene end was trimmed by 7 bases and the J gene end by 1 base; junction bases not matched to a gene: 12. The CDR3 protein is CASIGGQDTSAKNIQYF. The CDR3 nucleotides read TGTGCCAGCATAGGGGGACAGGATACTAGCGCCAAAAACATTCAGTACTTC.